This TCR beta chain was recovered during a study of CD8 T cells in ankylosing spondylitis. Using its own MiXCR run on the 5' RACE reads, TCRdb lists one record per CDR3 protein. This table holds 26,000 or so distinct CDR3 sequences, 7.9% found once. Germline CDR1 reads DFQATT; CDR2 reads SNEGSKA (reference sequence). V lost 3 bases to trimming and J lost 7 bases, with 21 bases between them. The CDR3 totals 15 residues. The sequencing sample was made of blood. The sequence came from a male donor with ankylosing spondylitis or in good health (not recorded which). V usage is TRBV20-1 and J usage is TRBJ1-1; D is unclear. The CDR3 sequence: CSAREPEMARNEAFF. The CDR3 bases are TGCAGTGCTAGGGAGCCAGAAATGGCCAGAAATGAAGCTTTCTTT.